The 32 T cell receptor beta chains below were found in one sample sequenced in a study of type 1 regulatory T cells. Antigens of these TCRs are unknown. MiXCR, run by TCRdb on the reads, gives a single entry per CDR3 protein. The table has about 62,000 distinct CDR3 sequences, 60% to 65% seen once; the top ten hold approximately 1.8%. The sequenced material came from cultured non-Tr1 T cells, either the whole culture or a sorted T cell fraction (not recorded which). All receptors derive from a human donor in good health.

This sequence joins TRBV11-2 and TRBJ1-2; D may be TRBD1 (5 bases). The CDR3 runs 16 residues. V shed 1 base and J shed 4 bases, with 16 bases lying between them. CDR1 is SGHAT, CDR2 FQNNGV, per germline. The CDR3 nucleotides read TGTGCCAGCAGCTTAGGGTTTTTGGGGCGACTCTATGGCTACACCTTC. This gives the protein CASSLGFLGRLYGYTF.

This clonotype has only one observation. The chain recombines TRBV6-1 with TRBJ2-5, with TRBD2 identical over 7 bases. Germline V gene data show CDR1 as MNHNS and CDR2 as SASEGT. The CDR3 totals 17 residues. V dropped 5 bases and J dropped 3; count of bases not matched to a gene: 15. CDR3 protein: CASSYGTSVGGKETQYF. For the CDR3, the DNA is TGTGCCAGCAGTTATGGAACTAGCGTGGGAGGGAAAGAGACCCAGTACTTC.

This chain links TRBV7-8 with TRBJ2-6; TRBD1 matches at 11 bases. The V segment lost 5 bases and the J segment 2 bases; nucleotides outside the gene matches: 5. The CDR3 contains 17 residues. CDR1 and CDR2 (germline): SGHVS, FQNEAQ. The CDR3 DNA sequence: TGTGCCAGCAGCACCCGGACAGGGGGCGCTGGGGCCAACGTCCTGACTTTC. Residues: CASSTRTGGAGANVLTF. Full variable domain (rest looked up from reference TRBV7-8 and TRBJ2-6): GAGVSQSPRYKVAKRGQDVALRCDPISGHVSLFWYQQALGQGPEFLTYFQNEAQLDKSGLPSDRFFAERPEGSVSTLKIQRTQQEDSAVYLCASSTRTGGAGANVLTFGAGSRLTVL.

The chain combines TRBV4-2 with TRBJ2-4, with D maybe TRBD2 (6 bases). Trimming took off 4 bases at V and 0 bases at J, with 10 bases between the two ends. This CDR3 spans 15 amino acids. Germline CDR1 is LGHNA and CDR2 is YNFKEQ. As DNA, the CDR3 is TGTGCCAGCAGCCCTGAGGAGGGAGCCAAAAACATTCAGTACTTC. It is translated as CASSPEEGAKNIQYF.

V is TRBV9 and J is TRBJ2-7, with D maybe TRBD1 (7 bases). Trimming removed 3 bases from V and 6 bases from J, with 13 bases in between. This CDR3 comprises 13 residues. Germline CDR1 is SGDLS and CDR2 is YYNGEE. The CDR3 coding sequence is TGTGCCAGCAGCGACTTCAGGGGGGCCGAGCAGTACTTC. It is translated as CASSDFRGAEQYF.

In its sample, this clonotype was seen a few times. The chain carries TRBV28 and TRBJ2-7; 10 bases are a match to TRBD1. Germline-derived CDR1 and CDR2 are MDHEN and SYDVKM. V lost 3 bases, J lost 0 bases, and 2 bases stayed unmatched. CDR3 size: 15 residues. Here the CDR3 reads CASSFRTGGSYEQYF. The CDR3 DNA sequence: TGTGCCAGCAGTTTCCGGACAGGGGGCTCCTACGAGCAGTACTTC.

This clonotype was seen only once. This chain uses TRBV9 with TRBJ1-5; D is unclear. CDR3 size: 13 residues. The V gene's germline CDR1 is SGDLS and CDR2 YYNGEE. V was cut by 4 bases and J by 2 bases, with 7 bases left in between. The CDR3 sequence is CASSRAGNQPQHF. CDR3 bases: TGTGCCAGCAGCCGGGCCGGCAATCAGCCCCAGCATTTT.

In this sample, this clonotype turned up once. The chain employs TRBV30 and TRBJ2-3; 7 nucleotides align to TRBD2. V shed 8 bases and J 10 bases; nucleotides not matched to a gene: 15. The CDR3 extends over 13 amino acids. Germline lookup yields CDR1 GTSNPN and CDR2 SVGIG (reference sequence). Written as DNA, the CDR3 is TGTGCCGGGGGGGTTAGTGCGGGTTCGGCGCAGTATTTT. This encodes CAGGVSAGSAQYF.

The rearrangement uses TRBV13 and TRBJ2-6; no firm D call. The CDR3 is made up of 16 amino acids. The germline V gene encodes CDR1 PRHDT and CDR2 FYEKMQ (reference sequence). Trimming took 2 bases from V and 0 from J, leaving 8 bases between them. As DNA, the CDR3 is TGTGCCAGCAGCTTACTCCAGAGCTCTGGGGCCAACGTCCTGACTTTC. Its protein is CASSLLQSSGANVLTF.

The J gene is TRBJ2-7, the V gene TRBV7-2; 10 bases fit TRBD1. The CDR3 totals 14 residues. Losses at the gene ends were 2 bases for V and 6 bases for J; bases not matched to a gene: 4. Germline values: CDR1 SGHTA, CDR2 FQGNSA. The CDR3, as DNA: TGTGCCAGCAGCTTAAGGGGGGACAGGGGCGAGCAGTACTTC. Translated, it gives CASSLRGDRGEQYF.

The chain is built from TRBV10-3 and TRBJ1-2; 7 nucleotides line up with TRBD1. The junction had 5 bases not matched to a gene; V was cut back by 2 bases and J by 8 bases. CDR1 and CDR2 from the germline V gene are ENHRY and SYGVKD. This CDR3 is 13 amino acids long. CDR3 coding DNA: TGTGCCATCAGTGAGCGGCAGGGGGGGGGCTACACCTTC. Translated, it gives CAISERQGGGYTF.

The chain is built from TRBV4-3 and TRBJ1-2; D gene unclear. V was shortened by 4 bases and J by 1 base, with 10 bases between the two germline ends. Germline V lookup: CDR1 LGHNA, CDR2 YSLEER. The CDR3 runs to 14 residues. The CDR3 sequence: CASSRQRLNYGYTF. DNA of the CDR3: TGCGCCAGCAGCCGGCAACGGCTTAACTATGGCTACACCTTC.

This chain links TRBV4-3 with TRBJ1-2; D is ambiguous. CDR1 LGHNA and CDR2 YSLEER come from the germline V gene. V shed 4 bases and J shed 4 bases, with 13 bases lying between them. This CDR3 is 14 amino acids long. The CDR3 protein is CASSPAEGFYGYTF. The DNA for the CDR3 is TGCGCCAGCAGCCCTGCCGAGGGTTTCTATGGCTACACCTTC.

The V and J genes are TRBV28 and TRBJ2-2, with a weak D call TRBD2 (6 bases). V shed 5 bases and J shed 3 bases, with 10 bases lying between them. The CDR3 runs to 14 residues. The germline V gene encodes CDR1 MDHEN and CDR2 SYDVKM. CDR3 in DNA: TGTGCCAGCAGTCGGACGGGGGACACCGGGGAGCTGTTTTTT. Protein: CASSRTGDTGELFF.

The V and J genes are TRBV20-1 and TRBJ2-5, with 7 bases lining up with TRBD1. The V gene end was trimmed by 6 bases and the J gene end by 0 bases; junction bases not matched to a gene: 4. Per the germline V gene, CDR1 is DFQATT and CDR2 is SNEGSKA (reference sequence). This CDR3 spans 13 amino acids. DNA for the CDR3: TGCAGTGCCGACAGGGAGAACCAAGAGACCCAGTACTTC. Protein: CSADRENQETQYF.

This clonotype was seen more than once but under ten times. In DNA, the CDR3 is TGCGCCAGCAGCCCGACCATCCAGGGACGAGAGACCCAGTACTTC. Translation gives CASSPTIQGRETQYF. The chain recombines TRBV4-3 with TRBJ2-5; perhaps D is TRBD1 or TRBD2 (5 bases each). The length of the CDR3 is 15 residues. Deletions cut 4 bases from V and 4 bases from J, with 16 bases between. The germline V gene encodes CDR1 LGHNA and CDR2 YSLEER.

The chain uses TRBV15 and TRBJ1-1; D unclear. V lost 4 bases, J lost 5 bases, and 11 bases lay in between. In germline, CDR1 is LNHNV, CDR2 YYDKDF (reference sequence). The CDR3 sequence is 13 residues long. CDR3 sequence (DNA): TGTGCCACCAGCACTTTTCGAGGTACTGAAGCTTTCTTT. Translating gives CATSTFRGTEAFF.

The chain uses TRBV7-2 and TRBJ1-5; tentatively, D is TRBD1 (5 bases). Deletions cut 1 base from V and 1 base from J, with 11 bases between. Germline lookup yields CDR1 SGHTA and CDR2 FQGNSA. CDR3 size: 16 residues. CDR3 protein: CASSLGGQGSNQPQHF. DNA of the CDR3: TGTGCCAGCAGCTTAGGAGGCCAGGGAAGCAATCAGCCCCAGCATTTT.

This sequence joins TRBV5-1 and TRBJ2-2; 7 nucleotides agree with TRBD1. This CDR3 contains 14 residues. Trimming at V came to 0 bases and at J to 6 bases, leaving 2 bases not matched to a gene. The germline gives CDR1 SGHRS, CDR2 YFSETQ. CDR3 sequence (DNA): TGCGCCAGCAGCTTGGTAGGGGGCCCCGGGGAGCTGTTTTTT. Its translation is CASSLVGGPGELFF.

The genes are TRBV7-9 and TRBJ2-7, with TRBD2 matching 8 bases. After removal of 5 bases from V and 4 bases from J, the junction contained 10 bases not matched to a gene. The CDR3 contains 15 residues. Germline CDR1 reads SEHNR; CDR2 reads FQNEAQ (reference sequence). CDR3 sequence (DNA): TGTGCCAGCAGCCCACAGGCGGGGGGAAGGTACGAGCAGTACTTC. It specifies CASSPQAGGRYEQYF.

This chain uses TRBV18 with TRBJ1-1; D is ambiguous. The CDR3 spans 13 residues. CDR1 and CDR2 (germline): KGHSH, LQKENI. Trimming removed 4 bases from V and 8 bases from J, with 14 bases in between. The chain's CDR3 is CASSQGQKQEAFF. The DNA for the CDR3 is TGTGCCAGCTCACAAGGCCAGAAACAAGAAGCTTTCTTT.

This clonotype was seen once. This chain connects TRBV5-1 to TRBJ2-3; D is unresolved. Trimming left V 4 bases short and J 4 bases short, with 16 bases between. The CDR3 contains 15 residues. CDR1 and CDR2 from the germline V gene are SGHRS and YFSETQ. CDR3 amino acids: CASSVDQLVADTQYF. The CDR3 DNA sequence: TGCGCCAGCAGCGTGGACCAGCTTGTGGCAGATACGCAGTATTTT.

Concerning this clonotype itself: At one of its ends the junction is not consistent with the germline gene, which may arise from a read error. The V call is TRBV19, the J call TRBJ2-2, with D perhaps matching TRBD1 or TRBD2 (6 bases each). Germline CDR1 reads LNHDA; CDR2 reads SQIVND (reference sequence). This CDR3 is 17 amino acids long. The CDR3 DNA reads TGTGCCGGTAGTATACTGTCGGGAGTAGGGGGCACCGGGGAGCTGTTTTTT. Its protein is CAGSILSGVGGTGELFF.

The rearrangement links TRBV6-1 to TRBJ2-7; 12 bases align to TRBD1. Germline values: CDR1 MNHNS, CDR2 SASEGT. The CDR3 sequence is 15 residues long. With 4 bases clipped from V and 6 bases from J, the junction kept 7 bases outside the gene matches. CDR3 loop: CASSGSGTGGSEQYF. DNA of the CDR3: TGTGCCAGCAGTGGCTCCGGGACAGGGGGCTCCGAGCAGTACTTC.

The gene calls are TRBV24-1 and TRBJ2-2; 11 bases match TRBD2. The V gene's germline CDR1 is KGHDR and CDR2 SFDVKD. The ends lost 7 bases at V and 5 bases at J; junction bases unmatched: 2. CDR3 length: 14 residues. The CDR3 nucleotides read TGTGCCACCAGATCTAGCGGGAGGACCGGGGAGCTGTTTTTT. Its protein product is CATRSSGRTGELFF.

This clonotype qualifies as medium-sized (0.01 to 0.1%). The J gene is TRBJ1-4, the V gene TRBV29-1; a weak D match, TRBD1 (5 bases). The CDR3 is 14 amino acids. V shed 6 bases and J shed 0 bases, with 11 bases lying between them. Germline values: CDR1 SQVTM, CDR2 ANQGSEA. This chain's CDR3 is CSVKEGTTNEKLFF. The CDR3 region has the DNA TGCAGCGTGAAAGAGGGGACAACTAATGAAAAACTGTTTTTT.

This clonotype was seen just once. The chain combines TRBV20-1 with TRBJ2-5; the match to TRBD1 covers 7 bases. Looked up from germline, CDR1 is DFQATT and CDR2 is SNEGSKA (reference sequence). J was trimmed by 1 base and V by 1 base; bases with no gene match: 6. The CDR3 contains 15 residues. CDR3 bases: TGCAGTGCTAGAGGGCCGACAGGGTTCCAAGAGACCCAGTACTTC. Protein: CSARGPTGFQETQYF.

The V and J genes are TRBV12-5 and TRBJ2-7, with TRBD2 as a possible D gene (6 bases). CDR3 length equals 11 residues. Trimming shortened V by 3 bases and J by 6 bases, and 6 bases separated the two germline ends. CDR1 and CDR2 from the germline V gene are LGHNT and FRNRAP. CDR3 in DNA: TGTGCTAGTGGTTTCGGGGGCGAGCAGTACTTC. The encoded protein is CASGFGGEQYF.

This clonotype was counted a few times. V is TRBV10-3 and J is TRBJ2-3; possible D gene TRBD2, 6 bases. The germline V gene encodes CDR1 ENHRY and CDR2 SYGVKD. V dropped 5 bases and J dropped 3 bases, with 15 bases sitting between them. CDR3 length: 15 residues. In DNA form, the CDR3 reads TGTGCCATCAGTAAAGGGGTAGCGGCTACAGATACGCAGTATTTT. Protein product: CAISKGVAATDTQYF.

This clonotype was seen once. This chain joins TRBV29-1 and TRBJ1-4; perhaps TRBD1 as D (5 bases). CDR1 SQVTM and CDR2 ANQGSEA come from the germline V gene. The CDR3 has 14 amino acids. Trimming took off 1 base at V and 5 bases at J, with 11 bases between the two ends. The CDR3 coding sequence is TGCAGCGTTGAAGGTACACAGGAAAATGAAAAACTGTTTTTT. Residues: CSVEGTQENEKLFF.

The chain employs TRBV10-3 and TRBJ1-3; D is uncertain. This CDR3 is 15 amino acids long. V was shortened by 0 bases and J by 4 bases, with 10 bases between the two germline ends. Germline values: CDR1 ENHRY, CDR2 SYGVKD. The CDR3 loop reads CAISESGSRGNTIYF. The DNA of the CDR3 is TGTGCCATCAGTGAGTCGGGGAGTAGAGGAAACACCATATATTTT.

CDR3: CSATTPSLLHEQYF. CDR3 DNA sequence: TGCAGTGCTACTACACCCAGTCTCCTACACGAGCAGTACTTC. The V gene is TRBV20-1, the J gene TRBJ2-7, with no clear D. The CDR3 loop spans 14 amino acids. Germline CDR1 and CDR2: DFQATT and SNEGSKA (reference sequence). V lost 4 bases and J 5 bases, leaving 18 bases between the germline ends.